One and the same sample provided the 9 T cell receptor beta chains below, sequenced in a study of blood T cell repertoires in COVID-19. Only in-frame clones appear in the TCRdb table, and some are missing; sequencing was by immunoSEQ multiplex PCR. The table lists 100,000 to 150,000 clones, about 94% of them singletons. Sequenced sample: peripheral blood. These receptors were collected from a man aged 45-65 years with COVID-19, enrolled during active disease.

The J gene is TRBJ2-3, the V gene TRBV29-1, with D possibly matching TRBD2 (5 bases). Trimming cost V 7 bases and J 5 bases, with 13 bases left between them. Germline assignment: CDR1 SQVTM and CDR2 ANQGSEA. There are 12 residues in the CDR3. DNA for the CDR3: TGCAGCGGTGAGGACGGGAAAGATACGCAGTATTTT. Amino acid sequence: CSGEDGKDTQYF.

The rearrangement uses TRBV11-1 and TRBJ1-1, with TRBD1 matching over 8 bases. From germline, CDR1 is SGHAT and CDR2 FQDESV (reference sequence). This CDR3 comprises 16 residues. V was pared by 5 bases and J by 3 bases, with 11 bases of the junction left unmatched. The CDR3 spells CASSLGDRLSYTEAFF. For the CDR3, the DNA is TGTGCCAGCAGCCTCGGGGACAGGCTCTCGTACACTGAAGCTTTCTTT.

This sequence joins TRBV9 and TRBJ1-1; D possibly corresponds to TRBD1 (5 bases). The CDR3 consists of 11 residues. The germline V gene encodes CDR1 SGDLS and CDR2 YYNGEE. V was pared by 7 bases and J by 5 bases, with 9 bases between. The DNA of the CDR3 is TGTGCCAGCGGGGCGGGAACTGAAGCTTTCTTT. Translated, it gives CASGAGTEAFF.

The V gene is TRBV30, the J gene TRBJ1-5; tentative D call: TRBD1 (5 bases). CDR1 is GTSNPN, CDR2 SVGIG, per germline (reference sequence). V was cut by 2 bases and J by 2 bases, with 16 bases left in between. This CDR3 has 16 amino acids. The CDR3 sequence: CAWSSGGGIGNQPQHF. CDR3 in DNA: TGTGCCTGGAGTAGTGGTGGGGGGATTGGCAATCAGCCCCAGCATTTT.

The chain joins TRBV28 to TRBJ1-4; the match to TRBD1 covers 9 bases. V was pared by 5 bases and J by 3 bases, with 1 base of the junction left unmatched. The CDR3 runs to 14 residues. Germline V gives CDR1 MDHEN, CDR2 SYDVKM. The CDR3 DNA is TGTGCCAGCAGTACAGGGGGCTCTAATGAAAAACTGTTTTTT. This encodes CASSTGGSNEKLFF.

The CDR3 sequence is CASSGTGSMNTEAFF. The CDR3 coding sequence is TGCGCCAGCAGCGGGACAGGGAGCATGAACACTGAAGCTTTCTTT. The V call is TRBV5-1, the J call TRBJ1-1; TRBD1 matches 9 bases. CDR1 is SGHRS, CDR2 YFSETQ, per germline. Trimming cost V 4 bases and J 0 bases; bases outside gene matches: 4. The CDR3 length is 15 residues.

This chain joins TRBV7-2 and TRBJ1-1, with a tentative D call TRBD1 (6 bases). The CDR3 is made up of 13 amino acids. V was shortened by 5 bases and J by 2 bases, with 9 bases between the two germline ends. Germline V gives CDR1 SGHTA, CDR2 FQGNSA. Here the CDR3 DNA reads TGTGCCAGCAGCCTGGACAGTAACACTGAAGCTTTCTTT. Protein sequence: CASSLDSNTEAFF.

The rearrangement joins TRBV19 to TRBJ2-3; possibly TRBD1 for D (5 bases). Trimming stripped 6 bases from V and 4 bases from J, with 14 bases between. Germline CDR1 LNHDA, CDR2 SQIVND (reference sequence). CDR3 length equals 14 residues. The CDR3 bases are TGTGCCAGTAGAACCAGGGCCGGCGCAGATACGCAGTATTTT. Translating it yields CASRTRAGADTQYF.

This clone was picked up one time. This chain connects TRBV5-6 to TRBJ2-1, with a tentative D call TRBD2 (6 bases). Trimming shortened V by 6 bases and J by 8 bases, and 12 bases separated the two germline ends. Germline lookup yields CDR1 SGHDT and CDR2 YYEEEE. There are 12 residues in the CDR3. The CDR3 here is CASTVWRDEQFF. CDR3 coding DNA: TGTGCCAGCACAGTTTGGAGGGATGAGCAGTTCTTC.